The 20 T cell receptor beta chains presented below share a single source sample, sequenced in a study of blood T cell repertoires in COVID-19. Clones were sequenced by immunoSEQ multiplex PCR, and TCRdb holds only the in-frame ones, with some missing. The profile shows approximately 360,000 clones, more than 70% of them singletons. The sequencing sample was made of peripheral blood. The receptors stem from a man aged 40-49 years with acute or convalescent COVID-19.

The chain employs TRBV11-2 and TRBJ1-5; 7 bases are shared with TRBD1. With 2 bases clipped from V and 4 bases from J, the junction kept 5 bases outside the gene matches. Germline V gene data show CDR1 as SGHAT and CDR2 as FQNNGV. The length of the CDR3 is 15 residues. Here the CDR3 DNA reads TGTGCCAGCAGCTTATTAGGGGGCGGGAATCAGCCCCAGCATTTT. Protein product: CASSLLGGGNQPQHF.

The chain joins TRBV24-1 to TRBJ1-2; D is unclear. The germline V gene encodes CDR1 KGHDR and CDR2 SFDVKD. Trimming removed 9 bases from V and 4 bases from J, with 8 bases in between. The CDR3 is 11 amino acids. The CDR3 bases are TGTGCCACCGCCAGAGGCTATGGCTACACCTTC. Residues: CATARGYGYTF.

The chain employs TRBV7-8 and TRBJ1-3; D remains unclear. CDR3 size: 14 residues. V lost 2 bases and J lost 4, with 9 bases in between. The germline V gene encodes CDR1 SGHVS and CDR2 FQNEAQ. For the CDR3, the DNA is TGTGCCAGCAGCTTAACAGCTACGGGAAACACCATATATTTT. As protein: CASSLTATGNTIYF.

The V and J genes are TRBV5-8 and TRBJ2-1, with TRBD2 matching 13 bases. V was pared by 6 bases and J by 3 bases, with 6 bases of the junction left unmatched. This CDR3 contains 16 residues. Looked up from germline, CDR1 is SGHTS and CDR2 is YDEGEE. The DNA of the CDR3 is TGTGCCAGCAACTTAGGACTAGCGGGGGACTACAATGAGCAGTTCTTC. Translation: CASNLGLAGDYNEQFF.

This clone has only a few counts. The V gene is TRBV2, the J gene TRBJ2-4, with TRBD1 matching over 9 bases. The V gene's germline CDR1 is SNHLY and CDR2 FYNNEI. The CDR3 is 15 residues long. Losses at the gene ends were 3 bases for V and 4 bases for J; bases not matched to a gene: 4. CDR3 sequence reads: CASSDYRGPKNIQYF. The CDR3 bases are TGTGCCAGCAGTGACTACAGGGGGCCAAAAAACATTCAGTACTTC.

V usage is TRBV6-6 and J usage is TRBJ1-2; D not certain. Trimming cost V 2 bases and J 3 bases, with 13 bases left between them. Germline V gene sequence: CDR1 MNHNY, CDR2 SVGAGI (reference sequence). CDR3 length: 15 residues. In DNA, the CDR3 is TGTGCCAGCAGTTACAAAGAAAGTAGCGACTATGGCTACACCTTC. Its translation: CASSYKESSDYGYTF.

A single count supports this clone. The rearrangement uses TRBV9 and TRBJ2-7; D gene unclear. This CDR3 has 12 amino acids. Trimming left V 0 bases short and J 5 bases short, with 6 bases between. Germline CDR1 and CDR2: SGDLS and YYNGEE. DNA of the CDR3: TGTGCCAGCAGCGTAGACGAGCACGAGCAGTACTTC. Its protein product is CASSVDEHEQYF. The full variable domain, its missing parts supplied by reference TRBV9 and TRBJ2-7, is DSGVTQTPKHLITATGQRVTLRCSPRSGDLSVYWYQQSLDQGLQFLIQYYNGEERAKGNILERFSAQQFPDLHSELNLSSLELGDSALYFCASSVDEHEQYFGPGTRLTVT.

The genes are TRBV28 and TRBJ1-2, with 7 bases aligning to TRBD1. After removal of 5 bases from V and 1 base from J, the junction contained 10 bases not matched to a gene. Germline CDR1 MDHEN, CDR2 SYDVKM. The CDR3 covers 16 residues. The CDR3: CASSPPGQSFNYGYTF. In nucleotides, the CDR3 is TGTGCCAGCAGTCCACCGGGACAGAGTTTTAACTATGGCTACACCTTC.

To note about this clone: The identical CDR3 is also encoded by other nucleotide sequences in the sample. This sequence joins TRBV5-1 and TRBJ2-2; D is undetermined. Germline V gene data show CDR1 as SGHRS and CDR2 as YFSETQ. With 0 bases removed from V and 4 bases from J, the gap between germline ends came to 7 bases. This CDR3 has 14 amino acids. The DNA of the CDR3 is TGCGCCAGCAGCTTGGTGCGAGGCACCGGGGAGCTGTTTTTT. It translates to CASSLVRGTGELFF.

The chain carries TRBV30 and TRBJ1-5, with a weak D call TRBD1 (5 bases). The CDR3 totals 13 residues. Looked up from germline, CDR1 is GTSNPN and CDR2 is SVGIG (reference sequence). The ends were cut back, 3 bases at V and 2 bases at J, with 8 bases in the middle. Here the CDR3 DNA reads TGTGCCTGGAGGGCGGGGGGCAATCAGCCCCAGCATTTT. Translation: CAWRAGGNQPQHF.

The chain is built from TRBV19 and TRBJ2-1; no clear D gene. V gave up 1 base and J gave up 0 bases, with 7 bases separating them. Germline CDR1 and CDR2: LNHDA and SQIVND (reference sequence). The CDR3 length is 15 residues. This chain's CDR3 is CASSIVASSYNEQFF. The CDR3, as DNA: TGTGCCAGTAGTATAGTGGCCAGCTCCTACAATGAGCAGTTCTTC.

This sequence joins TRBV5-1 and TRBJ1-1, with D perhaps matching TRBD1 (5 bases). With 3 bases removed from V and 0 bases from J, the gap between germline ends came to 21 bases. In germline, CDR1 is SGHRS, CDR2 YFSETQ. The length of the CDR3 is 18 residues. The CDR3 bases are TGCGCCAGCAGCTATAGACCCACACTCAGGGCAATGAACACTGAAGCTTTCTTT. Its protein product is CASSYRPTLRAMNTEAFF.

The gene calls are TRBV2 and TRBJ2-2; D perhaps matches TRBD1 (6 bases). The germline V gene has CDR1 SNHLY and CDR2 FYNNEI. This CDR3 is 15 amino acids long. V lost 9 bases and J 1 base, leaving 15 bases between the germline ends. CDR3 coding DNA: TGTGCCAGAAGCGCCGGGACATTGAACACCGGGGAGCTGTTTTTT. Its translation is CARSAGTLNTGELFF.

This rearrangement joins TRBV4-2 to TRBJ2-3; 10 bases agree with TRBD2. J was trimmed by 2 bases and V by 0 bases; bases with no gene match: 2. Germline V gene lookup returns CDR1 LGHNA and CDR2 YNFKEQ. The CDR3 runs to 16 residues. CDR3 residues: CASSQELAGNTDTQYF. The CDR3 nucleotides are TGTGCCAGCAGCCAAGAACTAGCGGGGAACACAGATACGCAGTATTTT.

This sequence joins TRBV9 and TRBJ2-1; D is possibly TRBD2 (7 bases). Between the trimmed V and J ends, which lost 10 bases and 6 bases, there was a span of 17 bases. CDR3 length: 13 amino acids. Germline V gene sequence: CDR1 SGDLS, CDR2 YYNGEE. This chain's CDR3 is CAGLEGGSNEQFF. In DNA, the CDR3 is TGTGCCGGACTAGAGGGGGGAAGCAATGAGCAGTTCTTC.

This chain links TRBV27 with TRBJ2-7; 7 bases line up with TRBD2. This CDR3 is 13 amino acids long. J was trimmed by 5 bases and V by 3 bases; bases with no gene match: 4. The V gene's germline CDR1 is MNHEY and CDR2 SMNVEV (reference sequence). The CDR3 loop is CASSLGEGDEQYF. The CDR3 DNA sequence: TGTGCCAGCAGTTTGGGGGAGGGCGACGAGCAGTACTTC.

The J gene is TRBJ2-3, the V gene TRBV18, with D possibly TRBD1 on 5 matching bases. CDR1 and CDR2 from the germline V gene are KGHSH and LQKENI. This CDR3 contains 15 residues. The ends were cut back, 0 bases at V and 1 base at J, with 8 bases in the middle. The CDR3 sequence is CASSPPLTGTDTQYF. In DNA, the CDR3 is TGTGCCAGCTCACCACCTCTGACAGGCACAGATACGCAGTATTTT.

This chain joins TRBV7-2 and TRBJ1-2, with TRBD1 matching 8 bases. This CDR3 region has 15 residues. Per the germline V gene, CDR1 is SGHTA and CDR2 is FQGNSA. Trimming at V came to 1 base and at J to 4 bases, leaving 5 bases not matched to a gene. CDR3 sequence (DNA): TGTGCCAGCAGCTTAGACAGGACAGGGCCCTATGGCTACACCTTC. It is translated as CASSLDRTGPYGYTF.

This clone was seen only once. The chain joins TRBV5-6 to TRBJ2-1; a possible D gene is TRBD2 (7 bases). The germline V and J ends were trimmed by 4 bases and 5 bases, with 16 bases remaining between them. The CDR3 is 15 residues long. Germline CDR1 and CDR2: SGHDT and YYEEEE. The CDR3 here is CASSHTRGGHNEQFF. In nucleotides, the CDR3 is TGTGCCAGCAGCCACACGAGGGGGGGGCACAATGAGCAGTTCTTC. Supplemented by reference TRBV5-6 and TRBJ2-1, the full variable domain reads DAGVTQSPTHLIKTRGQQVTLRCSPKSGHDTVSWYQQALGQGPQFIFQYYEEEERQRGNFPDRFSGHQFPNYSSELNVNALLLGDSALYLCASSHTRGGHNEQFFGPGTRLTVL.

J is TRBJ2-2 and V is TRBV5-4, with a weak D call TRBD2 (5 bases). V was trimmed by 3 bases and J by 4 bases, leaving 16 bases between them. The length of the CDR3 is 16 residues. Per germline, CDR1 SGHNT and CDR2 YYREEE (reference sequence). The CDR3 DNA is TGTGCCAGCAGCTCCCGCTTGGGGAGCGGCACCGGGGAGCTGTTTTTT. Translating it yields CASSSRLGSGTGELFF.